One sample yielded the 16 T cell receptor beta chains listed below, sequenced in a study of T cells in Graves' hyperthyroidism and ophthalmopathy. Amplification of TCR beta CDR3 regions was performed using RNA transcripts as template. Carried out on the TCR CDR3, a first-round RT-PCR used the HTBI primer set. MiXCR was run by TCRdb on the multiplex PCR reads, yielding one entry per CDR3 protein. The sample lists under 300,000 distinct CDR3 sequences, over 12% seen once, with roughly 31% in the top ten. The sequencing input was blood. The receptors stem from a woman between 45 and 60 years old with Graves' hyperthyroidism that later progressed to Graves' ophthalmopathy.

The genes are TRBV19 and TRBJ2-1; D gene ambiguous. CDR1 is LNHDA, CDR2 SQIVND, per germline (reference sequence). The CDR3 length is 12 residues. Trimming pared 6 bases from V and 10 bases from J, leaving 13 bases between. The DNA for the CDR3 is TGTGCCAGTAGCCCCCAAGAGGACGAGCAGTTCTTC. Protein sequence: CASSPQEDEQFF.

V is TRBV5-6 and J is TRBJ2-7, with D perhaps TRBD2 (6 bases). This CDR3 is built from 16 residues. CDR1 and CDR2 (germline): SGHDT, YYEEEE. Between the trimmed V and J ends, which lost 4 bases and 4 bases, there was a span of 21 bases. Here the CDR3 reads CASSPIPGRGRYEQYF. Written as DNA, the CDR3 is TGTGCCAGCAGCCCGATTCCCGGGAGAGGAAGGTACGAGCAGTACTTC.

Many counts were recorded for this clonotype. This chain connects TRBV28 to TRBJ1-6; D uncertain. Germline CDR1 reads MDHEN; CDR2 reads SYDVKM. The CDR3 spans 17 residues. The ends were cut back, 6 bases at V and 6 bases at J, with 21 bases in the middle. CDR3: CASRSLERVSGNSPLHF. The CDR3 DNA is TGTGCCAGCAGATCTTTAGAGAGGGTATCGGGTAATTCACCCCTCCACTTT.

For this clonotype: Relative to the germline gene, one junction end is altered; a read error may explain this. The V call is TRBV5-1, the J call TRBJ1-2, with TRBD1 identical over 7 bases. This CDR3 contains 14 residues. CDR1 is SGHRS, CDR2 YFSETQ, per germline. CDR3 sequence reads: CASGLAGRGNGYTF. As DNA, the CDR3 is TGCGCCAGCGGCTTGGCGGGCAGGGGGAATGGCTACACCTTC. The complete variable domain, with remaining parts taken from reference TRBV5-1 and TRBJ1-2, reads KAGVTQTPRYLIKTRGQQVTLSCSPISGHRSVSWYQQTPGQGLQFLFEYFSETQRNKGNFPGRFSGRQFSNSRSEMNVSTLELGDSALYLCASGLAGRGNGYTFGSGTRLTVV.

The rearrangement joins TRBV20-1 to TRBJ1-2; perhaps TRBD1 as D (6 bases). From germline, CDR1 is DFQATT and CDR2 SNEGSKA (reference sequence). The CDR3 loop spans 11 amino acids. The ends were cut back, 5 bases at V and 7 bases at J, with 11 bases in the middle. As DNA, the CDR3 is TGCAGTGCTTGGACAGCCGGTGGCTACACCTTC. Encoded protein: CSAWTAGGYTF.

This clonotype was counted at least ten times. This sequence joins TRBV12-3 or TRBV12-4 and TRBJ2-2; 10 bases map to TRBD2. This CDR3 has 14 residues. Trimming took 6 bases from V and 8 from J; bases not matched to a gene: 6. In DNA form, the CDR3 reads TGTGCCAGCAGGTCTCTAGCGGGGGAGGGGGAGCTGTTTTTT. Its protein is CASRSLAGEGELFF.

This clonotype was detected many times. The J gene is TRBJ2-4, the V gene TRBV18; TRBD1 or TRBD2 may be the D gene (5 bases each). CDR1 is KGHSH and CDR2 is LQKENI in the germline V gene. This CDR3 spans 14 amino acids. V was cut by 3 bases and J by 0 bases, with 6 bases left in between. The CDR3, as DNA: TGTGCCAGCTCACCCGGGACAGCCAAAAACATTCAGTACTTC. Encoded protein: CASSPGTAKNIQYF.

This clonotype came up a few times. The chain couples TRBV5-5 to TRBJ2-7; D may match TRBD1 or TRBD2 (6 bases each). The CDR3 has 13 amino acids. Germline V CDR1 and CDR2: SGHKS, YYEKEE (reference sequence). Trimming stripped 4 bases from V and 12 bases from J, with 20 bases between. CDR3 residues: CASSPARDTRAYF. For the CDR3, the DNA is TGTGCCAGCAGCCCGGCGCGGGACACAAGAGCGTACTTC.

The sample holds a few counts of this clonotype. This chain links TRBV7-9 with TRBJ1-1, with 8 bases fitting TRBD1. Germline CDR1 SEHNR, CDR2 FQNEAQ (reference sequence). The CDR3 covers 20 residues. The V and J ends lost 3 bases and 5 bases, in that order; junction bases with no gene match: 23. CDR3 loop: CASSLGFFVDRTGFRTEAFF. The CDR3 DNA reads TGTGCCAGCAGCTTGGGTTTTTTTGTGGACCGGACAGGGTTTAGGACTGAAGCTTTCTTT.

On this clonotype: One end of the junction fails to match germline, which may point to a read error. CDR3 coding DNA: TGTGCCAGCGGTGACTGGACAGGAACCACCTATGGCTACACCTTC. Its protein is CASGDWTGTTYGYTF. The gene calls are TRBV2 and TRBJ1-2, with 7 bases identical to TRBD1. CDR1 SNHLY and CDR2 FYNNEI come from the germline V gene. The CDR3 has 15 residues.

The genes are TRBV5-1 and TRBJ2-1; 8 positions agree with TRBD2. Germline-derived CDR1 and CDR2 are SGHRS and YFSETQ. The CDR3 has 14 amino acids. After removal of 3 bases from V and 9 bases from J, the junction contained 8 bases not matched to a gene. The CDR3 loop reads CASSYGTSRGEQFF. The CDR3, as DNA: TGCGCCAGCAGCTATGGGACTAGTCGAGGTGAGCAGTTCTTC.

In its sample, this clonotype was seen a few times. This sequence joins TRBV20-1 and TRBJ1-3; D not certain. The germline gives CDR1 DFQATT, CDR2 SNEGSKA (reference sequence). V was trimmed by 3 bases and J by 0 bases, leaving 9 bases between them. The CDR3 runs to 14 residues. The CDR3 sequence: CSASWQSSGNTIYF. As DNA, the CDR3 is TGCAGTGCTAGTTGGCAGAGCTCTGGAAACACCATATATTTT.

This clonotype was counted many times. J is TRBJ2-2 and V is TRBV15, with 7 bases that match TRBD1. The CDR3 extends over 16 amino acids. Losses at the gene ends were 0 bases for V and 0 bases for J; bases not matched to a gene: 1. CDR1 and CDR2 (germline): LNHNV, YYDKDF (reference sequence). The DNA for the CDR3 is TGTGCCACCAGCAGAGAGACAGGGACGAACACCGGGGAGCTGTTTTTT. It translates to CATSRETGTNTGELFF. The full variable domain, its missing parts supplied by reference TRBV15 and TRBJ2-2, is DAMVIQNPRYQVTQFGKPVTLSCSQTLNHNVMYWYQQKSSQAPKLLFHYYDKDFNNEADTPDNFQSRRPNTSFCFLDIRSPGLGDTAMYLCATSRETGTNTGELFFGEGSRLTVL.

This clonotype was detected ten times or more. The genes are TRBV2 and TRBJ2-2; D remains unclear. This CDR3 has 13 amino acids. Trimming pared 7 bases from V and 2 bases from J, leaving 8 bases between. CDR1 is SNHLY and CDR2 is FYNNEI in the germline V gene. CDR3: CASNLLNTGELFF. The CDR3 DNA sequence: TGTGCCAGCAACCTACTCAACACCGGGGAGCTGTTTTTT. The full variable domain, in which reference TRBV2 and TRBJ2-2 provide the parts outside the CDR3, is EPEVTQTPSHQVTQMGQEVILRCVPISNHLYFYWYRQILGQKVEFLVSFYNNEISEKSEIFDDQFSVERPDGSNFTLKIRSTKLEDSAMYFCASNLLNTGELFFGEGSRLTVL.

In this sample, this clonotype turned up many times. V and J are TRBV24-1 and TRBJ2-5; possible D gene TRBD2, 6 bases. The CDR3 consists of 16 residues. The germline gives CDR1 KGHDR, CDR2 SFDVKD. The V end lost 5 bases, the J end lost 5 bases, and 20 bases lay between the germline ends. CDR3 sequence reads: CATSAVFRRAGETQYF. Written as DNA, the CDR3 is TGTGCCACCAGTGCAGTGTTCCGGAGGGCTGGGGAGACCCAGTACTTC.

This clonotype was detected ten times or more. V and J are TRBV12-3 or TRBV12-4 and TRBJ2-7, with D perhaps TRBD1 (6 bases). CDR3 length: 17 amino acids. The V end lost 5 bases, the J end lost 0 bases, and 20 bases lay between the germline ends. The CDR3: CASSIRTNGQLSYEQYF. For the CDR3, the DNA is TGTGCCAGCAGTATACGAACCAACGGACAGCTCTCCTACGAGCAGTACTTC.